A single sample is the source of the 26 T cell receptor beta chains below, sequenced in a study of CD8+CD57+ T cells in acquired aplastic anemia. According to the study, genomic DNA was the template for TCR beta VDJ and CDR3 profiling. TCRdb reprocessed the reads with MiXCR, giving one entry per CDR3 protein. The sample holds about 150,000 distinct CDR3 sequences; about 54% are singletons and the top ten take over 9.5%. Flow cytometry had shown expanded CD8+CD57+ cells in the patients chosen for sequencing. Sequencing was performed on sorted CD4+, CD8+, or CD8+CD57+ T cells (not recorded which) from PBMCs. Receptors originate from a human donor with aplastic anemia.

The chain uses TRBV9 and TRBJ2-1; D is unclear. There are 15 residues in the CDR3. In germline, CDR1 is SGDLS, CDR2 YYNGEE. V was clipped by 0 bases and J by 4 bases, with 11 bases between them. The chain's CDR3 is CASSVGIKDYNEQFF. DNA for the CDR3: TGTGCCAGCAGCGTAGGTATCAAGGATTACAATGAGCAGTTCTTC.

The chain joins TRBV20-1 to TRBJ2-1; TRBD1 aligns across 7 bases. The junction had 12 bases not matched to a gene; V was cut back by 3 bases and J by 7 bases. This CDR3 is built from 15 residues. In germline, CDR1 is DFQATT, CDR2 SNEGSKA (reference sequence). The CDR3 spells CSASDRAVGVNEQFF. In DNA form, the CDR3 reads TGCAGTGCTAGCGACAGGGCGGTAGGAGTAAATGAGCAGTTCTTC.

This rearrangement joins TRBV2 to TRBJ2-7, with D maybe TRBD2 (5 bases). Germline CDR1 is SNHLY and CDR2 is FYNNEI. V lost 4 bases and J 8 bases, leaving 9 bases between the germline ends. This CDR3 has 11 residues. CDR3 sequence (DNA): TGTGCCAGCAGTGTGAGGGCTCAGCAGTACTTC. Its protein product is CASSVRAQQYF.

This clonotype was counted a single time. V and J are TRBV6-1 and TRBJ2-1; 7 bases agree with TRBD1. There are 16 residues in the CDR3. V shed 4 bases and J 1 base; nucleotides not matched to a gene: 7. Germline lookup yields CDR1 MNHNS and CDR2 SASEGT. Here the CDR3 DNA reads TGTGCCAGCAGTGGCAGGGGGAGTTCGTCCTACAATGAGCAGTTCTTC. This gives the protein CASSGRGSSSYNEQFF.

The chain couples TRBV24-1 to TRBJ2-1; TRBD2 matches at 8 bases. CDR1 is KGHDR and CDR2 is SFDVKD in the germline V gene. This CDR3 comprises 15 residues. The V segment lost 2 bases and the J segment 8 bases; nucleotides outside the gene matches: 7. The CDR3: CATSDSRTSLYEQFF. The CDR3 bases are TGTGCCACCAGTGATTCCCGGACTAGCTTATATGAGCAGTTCTTC.

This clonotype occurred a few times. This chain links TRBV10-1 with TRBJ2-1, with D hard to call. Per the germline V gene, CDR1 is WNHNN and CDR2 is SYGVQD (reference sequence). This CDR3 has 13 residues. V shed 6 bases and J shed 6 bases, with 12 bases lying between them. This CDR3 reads CASSLVASNEQFF. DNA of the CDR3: TGCGCCAGCAGCTTGGTGGCATCCAATGAGCAGTTCTTC.

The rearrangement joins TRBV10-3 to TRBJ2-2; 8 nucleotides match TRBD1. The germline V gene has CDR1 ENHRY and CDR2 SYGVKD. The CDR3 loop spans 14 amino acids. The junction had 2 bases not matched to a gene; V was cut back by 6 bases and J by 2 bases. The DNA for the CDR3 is TGTGCCATCAGGGGGACAGGTAACACCGGGGAGCTGTTTTTT. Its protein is CAIRGTGNTGELFF.

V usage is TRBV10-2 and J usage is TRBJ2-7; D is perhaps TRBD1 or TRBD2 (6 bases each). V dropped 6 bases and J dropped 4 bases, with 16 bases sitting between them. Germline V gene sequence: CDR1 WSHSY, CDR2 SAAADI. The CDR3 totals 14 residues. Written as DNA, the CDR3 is TGCGCCAGCAGGGAGGGGGGCGCTGGTTACGAGCAGTACTTC. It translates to CASREGGAGYEQYF.

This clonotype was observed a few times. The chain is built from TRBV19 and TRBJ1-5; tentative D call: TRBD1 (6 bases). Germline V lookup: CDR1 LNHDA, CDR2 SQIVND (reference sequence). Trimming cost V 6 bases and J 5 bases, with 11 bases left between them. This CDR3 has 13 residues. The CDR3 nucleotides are TGTGCCAGTAGCTCACAGGGCCATCAGCCCCAGCATTTT. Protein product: CASSSQGHQPQHF.

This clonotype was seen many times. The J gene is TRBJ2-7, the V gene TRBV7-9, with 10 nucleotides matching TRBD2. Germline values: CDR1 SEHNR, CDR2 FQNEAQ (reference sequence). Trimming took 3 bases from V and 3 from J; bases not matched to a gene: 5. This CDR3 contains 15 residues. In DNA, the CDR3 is TGTGCCAGCAGCTTTTCTAGCGGGGGAAGCTACGAGCAGTACTTC. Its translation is CASSFSSGGSYEQYF.

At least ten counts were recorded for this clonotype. CDR3 nucleotide sequence: TGTGCCAGCAGATGGCAGACGTTCGACGAGCAGTACTTC. Translation: CASRWQTFDEQYF. The chain has TRBV13 and TRBJ2-7; no definite D call. The V gene's germline CDR1 is PRHDT and CDR2 FYEKMQ (reference sequence). The CDR3 is 13 residues long. Trimming stripped 6 bases from V and 5 bases from J, with 14 bases between.

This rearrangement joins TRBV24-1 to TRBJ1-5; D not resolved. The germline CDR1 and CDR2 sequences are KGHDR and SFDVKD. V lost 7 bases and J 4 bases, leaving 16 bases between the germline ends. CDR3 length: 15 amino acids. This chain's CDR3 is CATREYLFLNQPQHF. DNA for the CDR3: TGTGCCACCAGAGAGTACCTCTTTCTAAATCAGCCCCAGCATTTT.

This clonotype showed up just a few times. The DNA for the CDR3 is TGTGCCACCAGCAGAGATTCGGAAGAGACCCAGTACTTC. This codes for CATSRDSEETQYF. The chain is built from TRBV15 and TRBJ2-5; no firm D call. Germline V gene lookup returns CDR1 LNHNV and CDR2 YYDKDF (reference sequence). The CDR3 contains 13 residues. Trimming stripped 0 bases from V and 3 bases from J, with 5 bases between.

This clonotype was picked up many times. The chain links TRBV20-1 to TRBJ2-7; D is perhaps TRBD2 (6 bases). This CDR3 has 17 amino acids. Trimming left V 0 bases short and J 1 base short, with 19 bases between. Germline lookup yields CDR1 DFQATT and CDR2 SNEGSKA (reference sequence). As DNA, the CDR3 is TGCAGTGCTAGAGATCCGGGAGAGGGGATTGATTCCTACGAGCAGTACTTC. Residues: CSARDPGEGIDSYEQYF.

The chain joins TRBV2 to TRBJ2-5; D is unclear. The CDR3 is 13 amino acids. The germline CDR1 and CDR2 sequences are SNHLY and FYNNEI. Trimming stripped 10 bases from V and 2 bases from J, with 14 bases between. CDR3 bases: TGTGCCAACAGCTATACTGAGCAAGAGACCCAGTACTTC. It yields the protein CANSYTEQETQYF.

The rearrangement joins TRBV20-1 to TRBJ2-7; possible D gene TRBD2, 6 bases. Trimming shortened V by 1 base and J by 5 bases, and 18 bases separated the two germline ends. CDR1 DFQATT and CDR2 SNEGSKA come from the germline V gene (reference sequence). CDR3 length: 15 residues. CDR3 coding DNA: TGCAGTGCTAGAGTTCGCGGGGTCGGGGACCACGAGCAGTACTTC. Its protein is CSARVRGVGDHEQYF.

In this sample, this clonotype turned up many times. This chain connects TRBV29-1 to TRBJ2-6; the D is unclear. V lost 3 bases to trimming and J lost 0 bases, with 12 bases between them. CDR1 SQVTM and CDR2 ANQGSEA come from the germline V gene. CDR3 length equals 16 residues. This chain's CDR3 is CSVESKHSSGANVLTF. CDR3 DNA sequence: TGCAGCGTTGAGTCGAAGCACAGCTCTGGGGCCAACGTCCTGACTTTC.

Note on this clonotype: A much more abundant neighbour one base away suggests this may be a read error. The CDR3 nucleotides read TGCACCAGCAGCTTGGAGGGACAGGGAATGCTAGTCTCCTACGAGCAGTACTTC. It encodes CTSSLEGQGMLVSYEQYF. The rearrangement joins TRBV5-1 to TRBJ2-7; 9 bases align to TRBD1. The CDR3 consists of 18 residues. CDR1 is SGHRS and CDR2 is YFSETQ in the germline V gene.

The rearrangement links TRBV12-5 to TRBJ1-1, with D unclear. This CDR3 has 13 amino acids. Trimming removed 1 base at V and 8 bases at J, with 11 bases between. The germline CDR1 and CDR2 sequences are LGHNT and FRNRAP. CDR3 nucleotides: TGTGCTAGTGGTTTGGGGGGTGGGTTAGAAGCTTTCTTT. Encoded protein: CASGLGGGLEAFF.

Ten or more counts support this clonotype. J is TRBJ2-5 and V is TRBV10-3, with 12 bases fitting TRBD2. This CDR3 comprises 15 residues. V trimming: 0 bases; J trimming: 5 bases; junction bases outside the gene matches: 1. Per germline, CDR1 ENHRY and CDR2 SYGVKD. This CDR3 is CAISESGTSGETQYF. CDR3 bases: TGTGCCATCAGTGAGTCGGGGACTAGCGGGGAGACCCAGTACTTC.

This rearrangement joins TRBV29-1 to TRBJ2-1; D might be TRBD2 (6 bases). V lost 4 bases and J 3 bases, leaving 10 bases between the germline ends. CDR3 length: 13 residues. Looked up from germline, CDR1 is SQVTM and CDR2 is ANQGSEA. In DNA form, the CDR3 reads TGCAGCGTTGGGCGGGATTACTACAATGAGCAGTTCTTC. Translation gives CSVGRDYYNEQFF.

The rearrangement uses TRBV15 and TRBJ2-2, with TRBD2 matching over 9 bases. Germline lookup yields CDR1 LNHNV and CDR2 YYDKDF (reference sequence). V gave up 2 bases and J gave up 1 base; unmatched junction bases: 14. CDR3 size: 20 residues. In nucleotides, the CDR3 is TGTGCCACCAGCAGATTCGGGACACCCGGACTAGCGTTGAACACCGGGGAGCTGTTTTTT. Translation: CATSRFGTPGLALNTGELFF.

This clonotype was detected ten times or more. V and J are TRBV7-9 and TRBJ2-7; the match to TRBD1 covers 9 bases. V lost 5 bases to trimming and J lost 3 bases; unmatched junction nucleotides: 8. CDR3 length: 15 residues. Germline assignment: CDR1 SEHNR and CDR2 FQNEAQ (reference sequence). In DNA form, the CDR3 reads TGTGCCAGCAGCGCTCGGGACAGGGCTGACTACGAGCAGTACTTC. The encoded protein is CASSARDRADYEQYF. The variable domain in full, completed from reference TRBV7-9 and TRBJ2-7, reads DTGVSQNPRHKITKRGQNVTFRCDPISEHNRLYWYRQTLGQGPEFLTYFQNEAQLEKSRLLSDRFSAERPKGSFSTLEIQRTEQGDSAMYLCASSARDRADYEQYFGPGTRLTVT.

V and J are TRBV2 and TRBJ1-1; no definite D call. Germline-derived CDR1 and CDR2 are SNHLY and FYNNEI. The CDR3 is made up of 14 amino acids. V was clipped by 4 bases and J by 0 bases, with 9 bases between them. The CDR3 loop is CASSAGRLNTEAFF. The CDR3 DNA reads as TGTGCCAGCAGTGCCGGCAGATTGAACACTGAAGCTTTCTTT.

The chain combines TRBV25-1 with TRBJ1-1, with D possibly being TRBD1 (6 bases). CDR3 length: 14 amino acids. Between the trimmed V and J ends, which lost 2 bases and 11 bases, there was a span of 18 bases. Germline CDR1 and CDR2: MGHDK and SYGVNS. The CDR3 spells CASSERAGALGAFF. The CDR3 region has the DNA TGTGCCAGCAGTGAAAGGGCAGGGGCCCTTGGTGCTTTCTTT.

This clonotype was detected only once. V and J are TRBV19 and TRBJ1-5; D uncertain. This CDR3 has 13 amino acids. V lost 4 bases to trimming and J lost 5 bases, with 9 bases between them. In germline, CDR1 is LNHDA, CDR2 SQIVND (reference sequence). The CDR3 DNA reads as TGTGCCAGTAGTAAGATGAGGGATCAGCCCCAGCATTTT. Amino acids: CASSKMRDQPQHF.